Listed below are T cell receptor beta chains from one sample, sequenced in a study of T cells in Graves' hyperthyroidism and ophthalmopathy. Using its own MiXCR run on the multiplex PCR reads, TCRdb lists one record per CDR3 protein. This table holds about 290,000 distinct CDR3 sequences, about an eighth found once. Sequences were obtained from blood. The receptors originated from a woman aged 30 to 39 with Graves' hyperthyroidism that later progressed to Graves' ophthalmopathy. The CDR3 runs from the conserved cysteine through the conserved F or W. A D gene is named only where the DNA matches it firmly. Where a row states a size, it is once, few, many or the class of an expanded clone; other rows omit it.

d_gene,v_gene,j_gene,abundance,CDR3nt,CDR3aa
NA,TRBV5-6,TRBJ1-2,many,TGTGCCAGCACCTACGGGGACAACTATGGCTACACCTTC,CASTYGDNYGYTF
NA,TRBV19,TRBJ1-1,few,TGTGCCAGTAGTATAGTTCAGCGTAACACTGAAGCTTTCTTT,CASSIVQRNTEAFF
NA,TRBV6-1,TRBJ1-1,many,TGTGCCAGCAGGGGGGGGGACACTGAAGCTTTCTTT,CASRGGDTEAFF
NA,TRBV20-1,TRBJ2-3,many,TGCAGTGCTAGAGATCAAACGGGGACAGATACGCAGTATTTT,CSARDQTGTDTQYF
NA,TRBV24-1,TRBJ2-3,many,TGTGCCACCAGTGATAAAACAGGGAGGGCGGCAGATACGCAGTATTTT,CATSDKTGRAADTQYF
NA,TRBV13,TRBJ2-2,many,TGTGCCAGCAGCTCCAGGGGGGCGAACACCGGGGAGCTGTTTTTT,CASSSRGANTGELFF
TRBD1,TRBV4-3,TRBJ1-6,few,TGCGCCAGCAGCCACGGGACAGGGGGCGATAATTCACCCCTCCACTTT,CASSHGTGGDNSPLHF
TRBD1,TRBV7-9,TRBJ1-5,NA,TGTGCCAGCAGCGCCTATGACAGGGTCAATCAGCCCCAGCATTTT,CASSAYDRVNQPQHF
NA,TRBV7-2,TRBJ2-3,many,TGTGCCAGCAGCCGAGCGTGGCGGGCACCATTCACAGATACGCAGTATTTT,CASSRAWRAPFTDTQYF
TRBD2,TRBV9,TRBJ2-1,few,TGTGCCAGCAGTTCTCTGACGGGAGGGTACAATGAGCAGTTCTTC,CASSSLTGGYNEQFF
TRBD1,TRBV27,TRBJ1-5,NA,TGTGCCAGCAGTCCCCTACAGGGGAAACAGCCCCAGCATTTT,CASSPLQGKQPQHF
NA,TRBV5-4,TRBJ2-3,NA,TGTGCCAGCAGATTCCTCCCTAGCGATGAGCAGTATTTT,CASRFLPSDEQYF
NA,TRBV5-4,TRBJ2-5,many,TGTGCCAGCAGCAGGACTGGAGGGGAGACCCAGTACTTC,CASSRTGGETQYF
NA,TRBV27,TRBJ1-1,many,TGTGCCAGCAGTCCCCTCCCTGGGAGGGCAGCGCAATTGAACACTGAAGCTTTCTTT,CASSPLPGRAAQLNTEAFF
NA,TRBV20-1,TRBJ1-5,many,TGCAGTGCTCTGGGGGAGGCAAATCAGCCCCAGCATTTT,CSALGEANQPQHF
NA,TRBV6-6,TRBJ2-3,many,TGTGCCAGCAGTTACGGGCAGAGGACTACAGATACGCAGTATTTT,CASSYGQRTTDTQYF
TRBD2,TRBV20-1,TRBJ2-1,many,TGCAGTGCTAGAGGGAGCGGGAAAGGGAATGAGCAGTTCTTC,CSARGSGKGNEQFF
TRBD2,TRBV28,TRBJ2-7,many,TGTGCCAGCAGTTTAGCCTGGACTAGCGGGAAGGGTGACGAGCAGTACTTC,CASSLAWTSGKGDEQYF
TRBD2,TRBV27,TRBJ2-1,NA,TGTGCCAGCAGTTCGCCGACTAGCGGGAGGCTTTTGGGCTACAATGAGCAGTTCTTC,CASSSPTSGRLLGYNEQFF
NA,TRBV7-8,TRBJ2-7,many,TGTGCCAGCAGCTTCCAGGGCTCCTACGAGCAGTACTTC,CASSFQGSYEQYF
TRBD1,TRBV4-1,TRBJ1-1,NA,TGCGCCAGCAGCCAAGGGGTCACAGGGGAACCTGAAGCTTTCTTT,CASSQGVTGEPEAFF
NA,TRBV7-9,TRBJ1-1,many,TGTGCCAGCAGCCCTAGGCCTGGAGGTGTGCTAACTGAAGCTTTCTTT,CASSPRPGGVLTEAFF
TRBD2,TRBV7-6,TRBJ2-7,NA,TGTGCCAGCAGCTTAAGGGAGACTAGCTACTCCTACGAGCAGTACTTC,CASSLRETSYSYEQYF
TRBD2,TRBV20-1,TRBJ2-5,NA,TGCAGTGCTAGTAGTGCCAGCGGGACTAGCTATTCGGAGACCCAGTACTTC,CSASSASGTSYSETQYF
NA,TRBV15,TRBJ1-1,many,TGTGCCACCAGCACGGACCGGGGGGCGAACACTGAAGCTTTCTTT,CATSTDRGANTEAFF
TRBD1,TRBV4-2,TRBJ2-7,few,TGTGCCAGCAGCCAAGATCTTAGGCAGGGGGCCCACGAGCAGTACTTC,CASSQDLRQGAHEQYF
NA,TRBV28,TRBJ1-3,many,TGTGCCAGCAGTTCCCCCTTGGGGGGGCTAACGGGAAACACCATATATTTT,CASSSPLGGLTGNTIYF
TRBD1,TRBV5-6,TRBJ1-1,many,TGTGCCAGCAGCGGGCGGGACAGGGATCTCACTGAAGCTTTCTTT,CASSGRDRDLTEAFF
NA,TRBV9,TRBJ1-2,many,TGTGCCAGCAGAGCCAAGGGTGACTATGGCTACACCTTC,CASRAKGDYGYTF
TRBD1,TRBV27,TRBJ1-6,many,TGTGCCAGCAGTCTGCGACAGGGGAGTTCACCCCTCCACTTT,CASSLRQGSSPLHF
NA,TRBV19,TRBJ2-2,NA,TGTGCCAGTATTCCCGCAGGACCTAACACCGGGGAGCTGTTTTTT,CASIPAGPNTGELFF
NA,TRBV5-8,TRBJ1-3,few,TGTGCCAGCAGTTTGGTCGACATCTTCTCTGGAAACACCATATATTTT,CASSLVDIFSGNTIYF
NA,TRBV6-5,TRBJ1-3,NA,TGTGCCAGCAGTTACTCGGGAAGGGTTGACACCATATATTTT,CASSYSGRVDTIYF
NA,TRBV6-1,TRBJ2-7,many,TGTGCCAGCAGCCACCCGGACAGTTCCTACTCCTACGAGCAGTACTTC,CASSHPDSSYSYEQYF
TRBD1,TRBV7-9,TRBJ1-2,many,TGTGCCAGCAGAGCAACAGGGGATAATGGCTACACCTTC,CASRATGDNGYTF
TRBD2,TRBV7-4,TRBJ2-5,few,TGTGCCAGCAACCCGACTAGCGGGAGAGAGACCCAGTACTTC,CASNPTSGRETQYF
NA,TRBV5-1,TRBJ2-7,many,TGCGCCAGCAGCCTGGGTTGGGCGGAGGGATTCGATTGGGACGAGCAGTACTTC,CASSLGWAEGFDWDEQYF
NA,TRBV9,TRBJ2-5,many,TGTGCCAGCAGCCAAGTCGGAAGGCAAGAGACCCAGTACTTC,CASSQVGRQETQYF
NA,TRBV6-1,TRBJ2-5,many,TGTGCCAGCGTTGAGGGGGGAGAGACCCAGTACTTC,CASVEGGETQYF
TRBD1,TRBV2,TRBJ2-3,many,TGTGCCAGCAGTGTTGGGACAGGGATATCAGATACGCAGTATTTT,CASSVGTGISDTQYF
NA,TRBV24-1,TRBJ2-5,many,TGTGCCACCAGTGGAGGAGGGGGGGAGACCCAGTACTTC,CATSGGGGETQYF